The source of this T cell receptor beta chain is a study of regulatory T cells. Whole-study results and caveats: In patients, unique TRB V-J pairs were restricted and V/J usage skewed, especially in Tregs.

The primer mix had 52 TRBV and 13 TRBJ primers. Generated by immunoSEQ multiplex PCR, the TCRdb table keeps only in-frame clones and is missing some. The sample contains some 21,000 clones, over 85% of which appear only once. The V and J ends lost 5 bases and 2 bases, in that order; junction bases with no gene match: 10. The CDR3 contains 16 residues. Germline CDR1 and CDR2: MDHEN and SYDVKM. Of note for this clone: No antigen is known for it.

Patients, 2 to 39 years old, had expanded memory T-cell proportions. Sequences were obtained from CD8+ T cells sorted from blood. The TCR comes from a child aged 2-15 years with CD3G deficiency. This sequence joins TRBV28 and TRBJ2-7; 9 bases map to TRBD1. The CDR3 is CASSLGPGTGPYEQYF. The CDR3 DNA reads TGTGCCAGCAGTCTGGGTCCGGGGACAGGGCCCTACGAGCAGTACTTC.